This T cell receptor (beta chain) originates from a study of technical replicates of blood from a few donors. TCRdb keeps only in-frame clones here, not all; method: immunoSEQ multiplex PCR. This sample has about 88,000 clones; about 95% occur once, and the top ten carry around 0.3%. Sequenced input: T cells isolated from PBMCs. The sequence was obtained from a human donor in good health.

CDR3 in amino acids: CASSGPTSGINTGELFF. The CDR3, as DNA: TGTGCCAGCAGTGGTCCGACTAGCGGGATAAACACCGGGGAGCTGTTTTTT. The rearrangement links TRBV25-1 to TRBJ2-2; 11 positions agree with TRBD2. Germline assignment: CDR1 MGHDK and CDR2 SYGVNS. V was clipped by 4 bases and J by 2 bases; unmatched bases: 6. The CDR3 extends over 17 amino acids.